One sample yielded the 22 T cell receptor beta chains listed below, sequenced in a study of T cell repertoires in cytomegalovirus infection. Each CDR3 protein is one row after TCRdb ran MiXCR on the reads. This table holds about 740,000 distinct CDR3 sequences, roughly 36% found once. What was sequenced was PBMCs. The source is a human donor in good health (CMV status not recorded). Some clones in this sample may be carry-over from other donors' samples.

The sample holds a few counts of this clonotype. The chain links TRBV28 to TRBJ2-5; 8 bases fit TRBD1. The CDR3 totals 16 residues. Germline CDR1 and CDR2: MDHEN and SYDVKM. The V gene end was trimmed by 5 bases and the J gene end by 4 bases; junction bases not matched to a gene: 12. CDR3 protein: CASSPHQGAGRETQYF. The CDR3 coding sequence is TGTGCCAGCAGTCCCCATCAGGGGGCTGGTCGAGAGACCCAGTACTTC.

This rearrangement joins TRBV7-9 to TRBJ2-7; 8 bases are a match to TRBD1. The trim removed 5 bases at V and 6 bases at J, leaving 15 bases unmatched. The CDR3 spans 16 residues. From germline, CDR1 is SEHNR and CDR2 FQNEAQ (reference sequence). The CDR3 region has the DNA TGTGCCAGCAGCCGAGACAGGGGCTGGTCGGGGAGCGAGCAGTACTTC. It yields the protein CASSRDRGWSGSEQYF.

A few counts support this clonotype. V usage is TRBV7-6 and J usage is TRBJ2-3; 14 nucleotides match TRBD2. The germline gives CDR1 SGHVS, CDR2 FNYEAQ. There are 19 residues in the CDR3. V dropped 4 bases and J dropped 3; count of bases not matched to a gene: 12. The CDR3 is CASSYTPGLAGDGTDTQYF. The CDR3 nucleotides are TGTGCCAGCAGCTATACACCGGGACTAGCGGGAGATGGGACAGATACGCAGTATTTT.

The chain has TRBV6-2 or TRBV6-3 and TRBJ1-5; D might be TRBD1 (6 bases). V gave up 2 bases and J gave up 3 bases, with 11 bases separating them. The CDR3 runs 15 residues. CDR1 is MNHEY, CDR2 SVGEGT, per germline. Here the CDR3 reads CASSYTGQNNQPQHF. Here the CDR3 DNA reads TGTGCCAGCAGTTACACCGGACAGAACAATCAGCCCCAGCATTTT.

V is TRBV4-2 and J is TRBJ2-7; 12 positions agree with TRBD2. Germline CDR1 is LGHNA and CDR2 is YNFKEQ. Losses at the gene ends were 3 bases for V and 3 bases for J; bases not matched to a gene: 3. The CDR3 totals 15 residues. The CDR3 here is CASSQTSGRYYEQYF. The CDR3 DNA reads as TGTGCCAGCAGCCAGACTAGCGGGAGATACTACGAGCAGTACTTC.

In its sample, this clonotype was seen a few times. The genes are TRBV20-1 and TRBJ1-5, with unresolved D. With 1 base removed from V and 7 bases from J, the gap between germline ends came to 5 bases. The CDR3 length is 11 residues. The germline gives CDR1 DFQATT, CDR2 SNEGSKA (reference sequence). The CDR3 nucleotides read TGCAGTGCTAGAGCGGGACAGCCCCAGCATTTT. Translating gives CSARAGQPQHF.

This clonotype appeared many times. CDR3 amino acids: CASSPHATPANYGYTF. CDR3 nucleotides: TGTGCCAGCAGCCCACACGCGACTCCGGCTAACTATGGCTACACCTTC. The chain uses TRBV7-8 and TRBJ1-2, with D uncertain. The germline V gene encodes CDR1 SGHVS and CDR2 FQNEAQ. This CDR3 is built from 16 residues. The V end lost 5 bases, the J end lost 0 bases, and 16 bases lay between the germline ends.

The chain uses TRBV7-9 and TRBJ1-4; possible D gene TRBD1, 5 bases. Germline V gives CDR1 SEHNR, CDR2 FQNEAQ (reference sequence). This CDR3 comprises 15 residues. Trimming stripped 5 bases from V and 8 bases from J, with 18 bases between. The CDR3 DNA is TGTGCCAGCAGCCTCGACAGTCCCTGGCGGGAAAAACTGTTTTTT. Amino acids: CASSLDSPWREKLFF. Combining the CDR3 with reference TRBV7-9 and TRBJ1-4 gives the whole variable domain DTGVSQNPRHKITKRGQNVTFRCDPISEHNRLYWYRQTLGQGPEFLTYFQNEAQLEKSRLLSDRFSAERPKGSFSTLEIQRTEQGDSAMYLCASSLDSPWREKLFFGSGTQLSVL.

This clonotype was detected only a few times. J is TRBJ2-1 and V is TRBV7-3; 9 bases are shared with TRBD2. The CDR3 spans 14 residues. The trim removed 2 bases at V and 5 bases at J, leaving 1 base unmatched. The germline V gene encodes CDR1 SGHTA and CDR2 FQGTGA. CDR3 loop: CASSLGGGDNEQFF. The DNA for the CDR3 is TGTGCCAGCAGCTTAGGCGGGGGGGACAATGAGCAGTTCTTC.

This chain connects TRBV6-6 to TRBJ1-1; D unclear. V was cut by 4 bases and J by 2 bases, with 8 bases left in between. Germline V gene sequence: CDR1 MNHNY, CDR2 SVGAGI (reference sequence). The length of the CDR3 is 13 residues. CDR3 bases: TGTGCCAGCAGTTCTTCAGATAACACTGAAGCTTTCTTT. Protein sequence: CASSSSDNTEAFF.

This clonotype showed up just a few times. The genes are TRBV7-8 and TRBJ2-1; 10 bases are shared with TRBD2. The trim removed 0 bases at V and 8 bases at J, leaving 7 bases unmatched. The germline gives CDR1 SGHVS, CDR2 FQNEAQ. The CDR3 length is 16 residues. Here the CDR3 reads CASSLAASGSRDEQFF. In nucleotides, the CDR3 is TGTGCCAGCAGCTTAGCGGCTAGCGGGAGTCGCGATGAGCAGTTCTTC. The full variable domain, in which reference TRBV7-8 and TRBJ2-1 provide the parts outside the CDR3, is GAGVSQSPRYKVAKRGQDVALRCDPISGHVSLFWYQQALGQGPEFLTYFQNEAQLDKSGLPSDRFFAERPEGSVSTLKIQRTQQEDSAVYLCASSLAASGSRDEQFFGPGTRLTVL.

The chain has TRBV6-1 and TRBJ2-7, with TRBD1 matching over 7 bases. The germline CDR1 and CDR2 sequences are MNHNS and SASEGT. The CDR3 is 14 residues long. V was pared by 4 bases and J by 6 bases, with 9 bases of the junction left unmatched. The CDR3 spells CASSGVRGPREQYF. The CDR3 DNA sequence: TGTGCCAGCAGTGGAGTGAGGGGGCCCCGCGAGCAGTACTTC.

This clonotype was picked up a small number of times. This chain links TRBV7-9 with TRBJ1-1, with 8 bases that match TRBD1. Germline CDR1 and CDR2: SEHNR and FQNEAQ (reference sequence). The CDR3 contains 16 residues. The ends lost 3 bases at V and 1 base at J; junction bases unmatched: 7. DNA for the CDR3: TGTGCCAGCAGCTTTCTGACAGGGGTAAGGAACACTGAAGCTTTCTTT. Its protein product is CASSFLTGVRNTEAFF.

The CDR3 reads CASSITGAGQEKLFF. CDR3 sequence (DNA): TGTGCCAGCAGTATAACAGGGGCCGGGCAAGAAAAACTGTTTTTT. The chain is built from TRBV12-3 or TRBV12-4 and TRBJ1-4; TRBD1 aligns across 7 bases. CDR3 length: 15 amino acids. V shed 5 bases and J 8 bases; nucleotides not matched to a gene: 11.

Concerning this clonotype itself: One end of the junction fails to match germline, which may point to a read error. V is TRBV7-2 and J is TRBJ1-1; 7 positions agree with TRBD1. Germline V gene sequence: CDR1 SGHTA, CDR2 FQGNSA. This CDR3 spans 16 amino acids. CDR3 sequence (DNA): TGTGCCAGCAGCTTAGGATGGACAGGCGCCAGCTATGAAGCTTCCTTT. It yields the protein CASSLGWTGASYEASF.

CDR3: CASRSTGERKPLHF. CDR3 bases: TGTGCCAGCAGATCGACAGGGGAGCGAAAACCCCTCCACTTT. This chain connects TRBV28 to TRBJ1-6, with TRBD1 identical over 8 bases. The CDR3 contains 14 residues. J gave up 12 bases and V 6 bases, and 10 bases lay outside the gene matches. Germline CDR1 MDHEN, CDR2 SYDVKM.

This clonotype appeared a single time. The chain has TRBV14 and TRBJ2-5; maybe TRBD1 (5 bases). Germline V gene sequence: CDR1 SGHDN, CDR2 FVKESK. Trimming removed 3 bases from V and 2 bases from J, with 16 bases in between. CDR3 length: 16 residues. The CDR3 coding sequence is TGTGCCAGCAGCCACCTTAGACAGCGAGCACAAGAGACCCAGTACTTC. Protein product: CASSHLRQRAQETQYF.

The J gene is TRBJ1-2, the V gene TRBV28; the match to TRBD1 covers 7 bases. Germline CDR1 MDHEN, CDR2 SYDVKM. Unmatched junction bases numbered 17, after V lost 3 bases and J lost 10 bases. The CDR3 has 16 residues. This CDR3 reads CASSLQPGQRSSFYTF. CDR3 nucleotide sequence: TGTGCCAGCAGTTTGCAACCGGGACAGCGATCCTCCTTCTACACCTTC.

As for this clonotype: A much larger clone lies one base from this, so it may be a read error. The chain joins TRBV7-2 to TRBJ2-7; TRBD1 aligns across 7 bases. The length of the CDR3 is 15 residues. Trimming took 5 bases from V and 5 from J; bases not matched to a gene: 12. The V gene's germline CDR1 is SGHTA and CDR2 FQGNSA. CDR3 sequence (DNA): TGTGCCAGCAGCCGCAAAAGGGGACAGACTAACGAGCAGTACTTC. It translates to CASSRKRGQTNEQYF.

The table lists this clonotype with a few counts. The chain links TRBV6-6 to TRBJ2-7; D uncertain. This CDR3 comprises 13 residues. Germline lookup yields CDR1 MNHNY and CDR2 SVGAGI (reference sequence). V dropped 2 bases and J dropped 3 bases, with 8 bases sitting between them. CDR3 region: CASSYGPGYEQYF. The CDR3 bases are TGTGCCAGCAGTTACGGCCCGGGCTACGAGCAGTACTTC.

This clonotype appeared many times. The J gene is TRBJ1-4, the V gene TRBV7-8; perhaps TRBD1 as D (6 bases). Germline V CDR1 and CDR2: SGHVS, FQNEAQ. V lost 0 bases and J 0 bases, leaving 29 bases between the germline ends. The CDR3 is made up of 23 amino acids. The CDR3 sequence: CASSLARGSAPSRGYATNEKLFF. DNA for the CDR3: TGTGCCAGCAGCTTAGCGCGGGGTAGTGCACCGTCCAGGGGTTATGCAACTAATGAAAAACTGTTTTTT.

This clonotype was detected only a few times. V gene TRBV6-1 combines with J gene TRBJ2-5; TRBD2 aligns across 11 bases. Germline lookup yields CDR1 MNHNS and CDR2 SASEGT. The CDR3 is 15 residues long. J lost 9 bases, V lost 0 bases, and 6 bases had no gene match. CDR3 amino acids: CASSEATSGRAAQYF. CDR3 sequence (DNA): TGTGCCAGCAGTGAAGCTACTAGCGGGAGAGCGGCCCAGTACTTC.